Listed below are T cell receptor beta chains from one sample, sequenced in a study of T cell changes during pregnancy in multiple sclerosis. Clones were read by immunoSEQ multiplex PCR, and TCRdb kept only the in-frame ones, dropping some. The sample contains fewer than 65,000 clones, around 91% of which appear only once. The sequences come from peripheral blood, collected in the third trimester of pregnancy. All receptors come from a female donor in good health, enrolled as a control in a pregnancy study. Both conserved end residues are part of each CDR3.

CDR3: CASSLDWGQGETQYF
length: 15
V: TRBV11-2

CDR3: CASSLRQGTEAFF
length: 13
V: TRBV6-1

CDR3: CASKPDMTEYQETQYF
length: 16
V: TRBV28

CDR3: CASSARQGVYEQYF
length: 14
V: TRBV6-1

CDR3: CASSELAGTGNEQFF
length: 15
V: TRBV6-4

CDR3: CASSELAGEYNEQFF
length: 15
V: TRBV6-4

CDR3: CASSDSAGGIDTQYF
length: 15
V: TRBV6-4

CDR3: CASKPSGGRYQETQYF
length: 16
V: TRBV2

CDR3: CASSASGGGWDTQYF
length: 15
V: TRBV7-2

CDR3: CASSPRLAGGLDTQYF
length: 16
V: TRBV9

CDR3: CASSPRLAEGADTQYF
length: 16
V: TRBV18

CDR3: CASSLKFAGGEETQYF
length: 16
V: TRBV27

CDR3: CATRDRGRTGELFF
length: 14
V: TRBV19

CDR3: CASSEAVWPRIGRGQFNNQPQHF
length: 23
V: TRBV6-1

CDR3: CATSRAPMSGETEAFF
length: 16
V: TRBV15

CDR3: CATSRDLANEQFF
length: 13
V: TRBV15

CDR3: CASTKESGSPGELFF
length: 15
V: TRBV2

CDR3: CASSRGYTGELFF
length: 13
V: TRBV18

CDR3: CASSDLWAPLLFYNEQFF
length: 18
V: TRBV6-1

CDR3: CASTLYRGGYNEQFF
length: 15
V: TRBV6-1

CDR3: CASSFAENTEAFF
length: 13
V: TRBV5-5

CDR3: CASSIGHTPYEQYF
length: 14
V: TRBV19

CDR3: CASSPRGAHNEQFF
length: 14
V: TRBV5-6

CDR3: CASSSLAGGPGELFF
length: 15
V: TRBV13

CDR3: CASSQARTGTGHGYTF
length: 16
V: TRBV14

CDR3: CASSFGPHTDTQYF
length: 14
V: TRBV27

CDR3: CASSSMGGGSGYGYTF
length: 16
V: TRBV7-6